These T cell receptor beta chains were read from a single sample in a study of yellow fever vaccine responses in identical twins. Via MiXCR, TCRdb re-called the RT-PCR reads, giving one row per CDR3 protein. The sample shows about 4,000 distinct CDR3 sequences, 87% of them seen only once. Source: T cells from blood (PBMCs), unsorted or a sorted subset (not recorded which), taken before or after yellow fever vaccination (not recorded which). These receptors were collected from a woman aged 18-30 years who received the yellow fever vaccine. The CDR3 runs from the conserved cysteine through the conserved F or W. Fields, in order: D gene, clone size, V gene, J gene, CDR3 protein, CDR3 DNA. The D gene is left open where the match is weak. Not all rows give a size; the values are once, few, many and, for expanded clones, a class.

>.|.|TRBV11-1|TRBJ2-7
CASSFRTGSGNEQYF
TGTGCCAGCAGCTTTCGGACGGGTAGTGGAAACGAGCAGTACTTC
>TRBD1|.|TRBV4-3|TRBJ2-3
CASSQGTGLSTDTQYF
TGCGCCAGCAGCCAAGGGACAGGGCTAAGCACAGATACGCAGTATTTT
>.|once|TRBV4-3|TRBJ2-7
CASSHRDTSYEQYF
TGCGCCAGCAGCCACCGGGACACCTCCTACGAGCAGTACTTC
>.|.|TRBV5-5|TRBJ1-5
CASSFVGSNQPQHF
TGTGCCAGCAGCTTCGTTGGAAGCAATCAGCCCCAGCATTTT
>.|.|TRBV11-2|TRBJ2-1
CASSSRGGVPYNEQFF
TGTGCCAGCAGCTCCAGAGGGGGAGTTCCCTACAATGAGCAGTTCTTC
>.|.|TRBV7-9|TRBJ2-1
CASSLLELDYNEQFF
TGTGCCAGCAGCTTATTGGAACTGGACTACAATGAGCAGTTCTTC
>.|.|TRBV29-1|TRBJ2-1
CSVGGPNEQFF
TGCAGCGTTGGTGGCCCCAATGAGCAGTTCTTC
>TRBD2|once|TRBV18|TRBJ2-2
CASSSGTNTGELFF
TGTGCCAGCTCTAGCGGGACGAACACCGGGGAGCTGTTTTTT
>.|.|TRBV2|TRBJ2-1
CASSESGSSYNEQFF
TGTGCCAGCAGTGAATCCGGAAGCTCCTACAATGAGCAGTTCTTC
>.|.|TRBV11-2|TRBJ1-2
CASSLNTGPSGYTF
TGTGCCAGCAGCTTAAACACAGGGCCAAGTGGCTACACCTTC
>.|.|TRBV14|TRBJ2-7
CASSHSYEQYF
TGTGCCAGCAGCCACTCCTACGAGCAGTACTTC
>TRBD1|.|TRBV7-2|TRBJ1-6
CASSLRDSISPLHF
TGTGCCAGCAGCTTGCGGGACAGCATCTCACCCCTCCACTTT
>.|.|TRBV12-3/TRBV12-4|TRBJ1-3
CASSFYSGSTGNTIYF
TGTGCCAGCAGTTTCTATTCGGGTTCGACTGGAAACACCATATATTTT
>.|.|TRBV11-1|TRBJ1-1
CASSPPGSRATEAFF
TGTGCCAGCAGCCCACCGGGGAGTAGGGCCACTGAAGCTTTCTTT
>.|.|TRBV4-3|TRBJ2-5
CASSFRIRETQYF
TGCGCCAGCAGTTTTCGGATTAGAGAGACCCAGTACTTC
>.|.|TRBV2|TRBJ1-6
CASSEYGVGNSPLHF
TGTGCCAGCAGTGAATATGGGGTTGGTAATTCACCCCTCCACTTT
>.|once|TRBV7-6|TRBJ1-5
CASSRHRVRNQPQHF
TGTGCCAGCAGCCGTCACAGGGTTAGGAATCAGCCCCAGCATTTT
>.|.|TRBV3-1|TRBJ1-1
CASSQEGAIGAFF
TGTGCCAGCAGCCAAGAGGGGGCGATAGGAGCTTTCTTT
>TRBD1|.|TRBV23-1|TRBJ1-1
CASSQSQGGEAFF
TGCGCCAGCAGTCAATCTCAGGGGGGTGAAGCTTTCTTT
>TRBD1|.|TRBV10-1|TRBJ1-2
CASALGTGECGYTF
TGCGCCAGTGCGCTGGGGACAGGGGAGTGTGGCTACACCTTC
>TRBD1|.|TRBV6-1|TRBJ1-2
CASSRTGGDGYTF
TGTGCCAGCAGTCGGACAGGGGGCGATGGCTACACCTTC
>.|.|TRBV11-3|TRBJ2-1
CASSNLGNEQFF
TGTGCCAGCAGCAACCTGGGCAATGAGCAGTTCTTC